Listed here is a single TCR beta chain. Its antigen is unidentified. These gene names are mouse names. The read gets to within 1 residue of the CDR3 end, and the germline J gene fills in the rest. This sample was included in a study of tissue T cells after allogeneic stem cell transplantation. Overall study findings and caveats: In patients and mice, blood and spleen missed much of tissue repertoire. Some tissue clones might be persisting host cells; their alloreactivity or antigen specificity was not determined.

The V end was cut by 3 bases, the J end by 4 bases, with 10 bases between. The CDR3 spans 14 residues. Germline V gene sequence: CDR1 GKSSPN, CDR2 SITVG. Libraries were prepared by immunoSEQ multiplex PCR; TCRdb keeps only in-frame clonotypes and omits some of them. The sample contains approximately 45,000 clones, 65% to 85% of which appear only once. This chain connects TRBV31 to TRBJ1-6, with D perhaps TRBD1 (6 bases). TRBJ1-6 is placed among ORFs of uncertain function. Source material: sorted cells pooled from one or two spleens. The TCR comes from a pool of C57BL/6 mice in good health. The sequenced part of the CDR3 DNA is TGTGCCTGGAGCCCGGGACAATATAATTCGCCCCTCTAC. Amino acid sequence: CAWSPGQYNSPLY. The CDR3, in full, reads CAWSPGQYNSPLYF.